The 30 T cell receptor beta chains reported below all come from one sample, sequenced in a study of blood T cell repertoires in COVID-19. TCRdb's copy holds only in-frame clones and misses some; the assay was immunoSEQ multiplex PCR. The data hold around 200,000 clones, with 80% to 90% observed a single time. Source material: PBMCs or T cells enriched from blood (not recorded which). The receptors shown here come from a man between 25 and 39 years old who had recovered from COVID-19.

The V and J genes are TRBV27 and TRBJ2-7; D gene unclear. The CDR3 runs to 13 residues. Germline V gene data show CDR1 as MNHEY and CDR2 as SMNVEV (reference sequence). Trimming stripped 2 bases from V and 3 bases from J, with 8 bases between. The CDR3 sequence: CASSLNPGYEQYF. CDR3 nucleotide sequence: TGTGCCAGCAGTTTAAATCCGGGCTACGAGCAGTACTTC.

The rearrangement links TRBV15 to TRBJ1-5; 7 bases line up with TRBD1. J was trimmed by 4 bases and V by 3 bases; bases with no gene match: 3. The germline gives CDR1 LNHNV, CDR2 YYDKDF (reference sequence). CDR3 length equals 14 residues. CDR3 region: CATSRDRRNQPQHF. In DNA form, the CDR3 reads TGTGCCACCAGCAGGGACAGGAGGAATCAGCCCCAGCATTTT.

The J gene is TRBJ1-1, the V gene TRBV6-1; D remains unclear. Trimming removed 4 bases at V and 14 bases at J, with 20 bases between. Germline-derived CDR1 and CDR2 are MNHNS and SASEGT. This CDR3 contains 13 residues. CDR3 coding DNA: TGTGCCAGCAGTGGAGCTCGGACTTTAATGACGTTCTTT. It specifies CASSGARTLMTFF.

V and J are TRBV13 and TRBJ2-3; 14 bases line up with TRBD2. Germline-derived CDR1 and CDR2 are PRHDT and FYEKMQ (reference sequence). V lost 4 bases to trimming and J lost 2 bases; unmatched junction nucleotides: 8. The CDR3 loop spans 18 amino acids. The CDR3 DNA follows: TGTGCCAGCAGCTCGGGACTAGCGGGGGACCTATCCACAGATACGCAGTATTTT. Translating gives CASSSGLAGDLSTDTQYF.

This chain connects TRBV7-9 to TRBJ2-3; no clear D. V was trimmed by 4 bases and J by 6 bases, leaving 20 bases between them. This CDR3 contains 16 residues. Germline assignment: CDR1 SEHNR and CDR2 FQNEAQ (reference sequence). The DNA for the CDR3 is TGTGCCAGCAGCTCCGCCAGTACACCTGCCGGGGATACGCAGTATTTT. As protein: CASSSASTPAGDTQYF.

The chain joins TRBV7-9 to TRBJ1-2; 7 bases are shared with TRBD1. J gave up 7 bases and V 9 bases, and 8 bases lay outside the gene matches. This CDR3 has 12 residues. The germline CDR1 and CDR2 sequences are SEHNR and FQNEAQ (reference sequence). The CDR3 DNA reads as TGTGCCAGTCAGGGGGACACAGGTGGCTACACCTTC. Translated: CASQGDTGGYTF.

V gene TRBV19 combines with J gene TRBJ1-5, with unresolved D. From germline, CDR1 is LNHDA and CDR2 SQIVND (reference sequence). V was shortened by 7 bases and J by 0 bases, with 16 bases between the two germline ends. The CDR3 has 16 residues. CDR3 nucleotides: TGTGCCAGTACTCTTAGACTGATTGATAGCAATCAGCCCCAGCATTTT. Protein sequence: CASTLRLIDSNQPQHF.

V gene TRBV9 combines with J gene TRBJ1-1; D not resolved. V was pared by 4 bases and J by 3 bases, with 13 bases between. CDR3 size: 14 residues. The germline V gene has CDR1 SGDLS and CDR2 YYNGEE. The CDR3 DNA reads TGTGCCAGCAGCCGGTGGGAGACGGACACTGAAGCTTTCTTT. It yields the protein CASSRWETDTEAFF.

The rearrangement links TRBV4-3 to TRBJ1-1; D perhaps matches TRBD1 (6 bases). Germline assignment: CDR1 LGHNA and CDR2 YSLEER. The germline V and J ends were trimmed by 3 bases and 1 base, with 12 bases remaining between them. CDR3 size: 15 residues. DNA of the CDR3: TGCGCCAGCAGCCATGTGGACAGAGAGAACACTGAAGCTTTCTTT. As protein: CASSHVDRENTEAFF.

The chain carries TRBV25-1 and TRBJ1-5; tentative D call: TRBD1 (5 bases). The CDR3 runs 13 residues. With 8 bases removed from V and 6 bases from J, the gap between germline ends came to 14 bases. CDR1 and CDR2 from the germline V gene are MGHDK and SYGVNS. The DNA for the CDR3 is TGTGCCAGCCGTACAGGAAGAGGTCAGCCCCAGCATTTT. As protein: CASRTGRGQPQHF.

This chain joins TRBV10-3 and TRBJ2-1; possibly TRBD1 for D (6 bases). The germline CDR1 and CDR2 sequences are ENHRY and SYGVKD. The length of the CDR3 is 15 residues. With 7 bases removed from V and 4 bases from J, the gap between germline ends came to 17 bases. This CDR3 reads CAINTERGRYNEQFF. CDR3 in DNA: TGTGCCATCAACACGGAGAGGGGGAGATACAATGAGCAGTTCTTC.

The chain's CDR3 is CASSEGVGLVYNEQFF. Written as DNA, the CDR3 is TGTGCCAGCAGTGAAGGGGTCGGACTAGTGTACAATGAGCAGTTCTTC. The chain joins TRBV25-1 to TRBJ2-1; 7 nucleotides align to TRBD2. The V segment lost 2 bases and the J segment 4 bases; nucleotides outside the gene matches: 8. The CDR3 is 16 amino acids. Germline loops: CDR1 MGHDK, CDR2 SYGVNS.

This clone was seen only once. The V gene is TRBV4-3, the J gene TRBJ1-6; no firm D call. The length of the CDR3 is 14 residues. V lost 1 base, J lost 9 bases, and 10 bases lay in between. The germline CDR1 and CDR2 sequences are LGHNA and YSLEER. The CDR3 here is CASSQGPAGSPLHF. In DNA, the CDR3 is TGCGCCAGCAGCCAAGGGCCCGCGGGTTCACCCCTCCACTTT.

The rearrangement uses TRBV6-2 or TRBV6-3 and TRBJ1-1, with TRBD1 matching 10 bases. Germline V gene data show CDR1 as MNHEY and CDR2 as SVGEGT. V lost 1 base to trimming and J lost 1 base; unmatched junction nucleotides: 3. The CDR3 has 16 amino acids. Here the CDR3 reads CASSYWGQGKNTEAFF. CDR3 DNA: TGTGCCAGCAGTTACTGGGGACAGGGGAAGAACACTGAAGCTTTCTTT.

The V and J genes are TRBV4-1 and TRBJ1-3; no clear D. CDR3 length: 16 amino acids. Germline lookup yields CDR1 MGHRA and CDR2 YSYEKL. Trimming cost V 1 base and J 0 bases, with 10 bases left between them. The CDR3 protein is CASSQALTSSGNTIYF. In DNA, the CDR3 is TGCGCCAGCAGCCAAGCCCTGACAAGCTCTGGAAACACCATATATTTT.

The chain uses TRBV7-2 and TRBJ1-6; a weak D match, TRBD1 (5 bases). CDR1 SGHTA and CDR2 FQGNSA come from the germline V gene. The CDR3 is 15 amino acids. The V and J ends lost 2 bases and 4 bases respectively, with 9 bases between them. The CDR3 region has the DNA TGTGCCAGCAGCTTATTCGGGGGATATAATTCACCCCTCCACTTT. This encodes CASSLFGGYNSPLHF.

The CDR3 spells CASSLGGTGGLTGELFF. In DNA form, the CDR3 reads TGTGCCAGCAGCTTAGGGGGGACAGGGGGCCTCACCGGGGAGCTGTTTTTT. The chain couples TRBV11-2 to TRBJ2-2; 12 bases agree with TRBD1. The CDR3 covers 17 residues. J gave up 4 bases and V 1 base, and 4 bases lay outside the gene matches. Germline values: CDR1 SGHAT, CDR2 FQNNGV.

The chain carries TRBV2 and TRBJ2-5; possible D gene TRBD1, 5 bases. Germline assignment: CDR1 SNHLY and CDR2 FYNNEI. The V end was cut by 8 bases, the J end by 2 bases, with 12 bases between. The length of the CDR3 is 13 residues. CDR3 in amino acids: CASEQGPQETQYF. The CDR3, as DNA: TGTGCCAGCGAGCAGGGCCCACAAGAGACCCAGTACTTC.

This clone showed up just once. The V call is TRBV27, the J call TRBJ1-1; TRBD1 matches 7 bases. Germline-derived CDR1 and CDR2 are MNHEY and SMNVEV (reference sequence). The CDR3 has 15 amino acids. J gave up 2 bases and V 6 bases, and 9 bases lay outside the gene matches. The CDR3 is CASSFGTDRNTEAFF. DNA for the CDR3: TGTGCCAGCAGCTTCGGGACAGACAGAAACACTGAAGCTTTCTTT.

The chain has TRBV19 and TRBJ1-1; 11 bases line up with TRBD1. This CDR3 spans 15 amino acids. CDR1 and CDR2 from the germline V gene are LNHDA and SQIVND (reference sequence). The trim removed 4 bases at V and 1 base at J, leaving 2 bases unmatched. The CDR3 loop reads CASSRGTGGNTEAFF. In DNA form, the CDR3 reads TGTGCCAGTAGTAGGGGGACAGGGGGGAACACTGAAGCTTTCTTT.

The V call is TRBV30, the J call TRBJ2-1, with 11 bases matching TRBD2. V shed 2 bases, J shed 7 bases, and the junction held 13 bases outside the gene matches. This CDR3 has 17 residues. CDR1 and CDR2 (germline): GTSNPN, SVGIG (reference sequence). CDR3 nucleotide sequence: TGTGCCTGGAGTACGACTCACGGGACTAGCGGTCGAAATGAGCAGTTCTTC. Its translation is CAWSTTHGTSGRNEQFF.

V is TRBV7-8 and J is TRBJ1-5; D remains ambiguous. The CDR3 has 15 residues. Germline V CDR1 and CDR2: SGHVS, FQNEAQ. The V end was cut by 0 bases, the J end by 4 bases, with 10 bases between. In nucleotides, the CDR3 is TGTGCCAGCAGCTTAGCGCTTGGGCAGAATCAGCCCCAGCATTTT. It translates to CASSLALGQNQPQHF. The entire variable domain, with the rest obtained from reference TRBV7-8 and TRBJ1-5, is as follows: GAGVSQSPRYKVAKRGQDVALRCDPISGHVSLFWYQQALGQGPEFLTYFQNEAQLDKSGLPSDRFFAERPEGSVSTLKIQRTQQEDSAVYLCASSLALGQNQPQHFGDGTRLSIL.

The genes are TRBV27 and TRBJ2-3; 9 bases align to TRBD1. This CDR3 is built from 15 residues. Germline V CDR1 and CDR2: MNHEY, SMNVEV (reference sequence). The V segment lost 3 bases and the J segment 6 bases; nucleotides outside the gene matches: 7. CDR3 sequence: CASSLGTGPRDTQYF. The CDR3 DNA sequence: TGTGCCAGCAGTTTGGGGACAGGGCCCAGGGATACGCAGTATTTT.

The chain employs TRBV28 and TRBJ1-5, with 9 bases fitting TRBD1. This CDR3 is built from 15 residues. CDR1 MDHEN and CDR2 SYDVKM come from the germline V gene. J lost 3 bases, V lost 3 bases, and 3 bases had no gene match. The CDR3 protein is CASSLDRGYNQPQHF. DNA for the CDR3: TGTGCCAGCAGTTTGGACAGGGGATACAATCAGCCCCAGCATTTT.

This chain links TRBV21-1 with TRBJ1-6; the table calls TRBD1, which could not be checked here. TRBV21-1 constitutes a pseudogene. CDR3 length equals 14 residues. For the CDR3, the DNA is TGTGCCACCCTCCAGGGGACCCGGAATTCACCCCTCCACTTT. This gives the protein CATLQGTRNSPLHF.

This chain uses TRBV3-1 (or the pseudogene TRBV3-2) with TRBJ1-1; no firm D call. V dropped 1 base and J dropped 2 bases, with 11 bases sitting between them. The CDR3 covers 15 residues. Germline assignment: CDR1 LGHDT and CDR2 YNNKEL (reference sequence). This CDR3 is CASSQAPGLNTEAFF. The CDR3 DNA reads TGTGCCAGCAGCCAAGCCCCTGGACTTAACACTGAAGCTTTCTTT.

CDR3 residues: CAWSATGFSNQPQHF. The CDR3 bases are TGTGCCTGGAGTGCGACAGGGTTTAGCAATCAGCCCCAGCATTTT. The rearrangement uses TRBV30 and TRBJ1-5; TRBD1 agrees at 7 bases. The CDR3 covers 15 residues. V trimming: 1 base; J trimming: 0 bases; junction bases outside the gene matches: 3. Germline lookup yields CDR1 GTSNPN and CDR2 SVGIG (reference sequence). Looking up the rest from reference TRBV30 and TRBJ1-5 gives the full variable domain: SQTIHQWPATLVQPVGSPLSLECTVEGTSNPNLYWYRQAAGRGLQLLFYSVGIGQISSEVPQNLSASRPQDRQFILSSKKLLLSDSGFYLCAWSATGFSNQPQHFGDGTRLSIL.

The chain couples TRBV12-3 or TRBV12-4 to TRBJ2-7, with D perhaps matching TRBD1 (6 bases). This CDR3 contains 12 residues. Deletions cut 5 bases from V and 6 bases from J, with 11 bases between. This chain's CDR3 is CASSAQGSEQYF. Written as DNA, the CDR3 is TGTGCCAGCAGTGCACAGGGTAGCGAGCAGTACTTC.

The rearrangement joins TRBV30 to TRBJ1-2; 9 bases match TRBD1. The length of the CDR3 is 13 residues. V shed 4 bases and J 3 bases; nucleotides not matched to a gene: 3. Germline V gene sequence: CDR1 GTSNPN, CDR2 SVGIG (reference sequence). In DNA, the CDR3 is TGTGCCTGGACTCGGGACAGGGACTATGGCTACACCTTC. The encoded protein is CAWTRDRDYGYTF.

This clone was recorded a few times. In DNA, the CDR3 is TGTGCCAGCAGCCATCCGCTAGCGGGGGGGAGCGACGAGCAGTACTTC. It yields the protein CASSHPLAGGSDEQYF. The chain uses TRBV4-2 and TRBJ2-7, with 12 positions matching TRBD2. The CDR3 has 16 amino acids. From germline, CDR1 is LGHNA and CDR2 YNFKEQ. With 3 bases clipped from V and 5 bases from J, the junction kept 8 bases outside the gene matches.